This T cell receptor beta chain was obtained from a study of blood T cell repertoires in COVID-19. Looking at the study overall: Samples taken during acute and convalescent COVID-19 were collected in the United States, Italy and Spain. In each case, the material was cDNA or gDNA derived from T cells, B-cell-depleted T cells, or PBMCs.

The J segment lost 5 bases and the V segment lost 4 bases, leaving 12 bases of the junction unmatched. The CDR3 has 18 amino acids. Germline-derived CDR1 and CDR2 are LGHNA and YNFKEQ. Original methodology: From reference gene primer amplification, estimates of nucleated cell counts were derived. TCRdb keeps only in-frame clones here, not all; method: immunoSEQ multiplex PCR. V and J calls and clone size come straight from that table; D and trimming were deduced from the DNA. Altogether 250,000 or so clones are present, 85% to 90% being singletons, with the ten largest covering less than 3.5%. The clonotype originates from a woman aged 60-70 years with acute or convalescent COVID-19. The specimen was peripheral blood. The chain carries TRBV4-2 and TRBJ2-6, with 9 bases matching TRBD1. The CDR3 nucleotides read TGTGCCAGCAGCCCTCGAACGACAGGGGGTAAAAGGGCCAACGTCCTGACTTTC. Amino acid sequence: CASSPRTTGGKRANVLTF.